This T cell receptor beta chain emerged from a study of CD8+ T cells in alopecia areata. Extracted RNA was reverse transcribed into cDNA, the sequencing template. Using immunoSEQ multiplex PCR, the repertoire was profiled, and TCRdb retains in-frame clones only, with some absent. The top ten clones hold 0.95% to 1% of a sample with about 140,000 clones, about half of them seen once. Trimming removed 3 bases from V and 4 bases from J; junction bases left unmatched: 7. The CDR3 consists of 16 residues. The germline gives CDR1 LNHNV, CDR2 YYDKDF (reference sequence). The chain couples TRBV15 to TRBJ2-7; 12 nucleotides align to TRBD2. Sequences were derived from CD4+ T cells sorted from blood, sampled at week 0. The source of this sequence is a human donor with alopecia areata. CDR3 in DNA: TGTGCCACCAGCAGGGGTACTAGCGGGAGGTTGTACGAGCAGTACTTC. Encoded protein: CATSRGTSGRLYEQYF.